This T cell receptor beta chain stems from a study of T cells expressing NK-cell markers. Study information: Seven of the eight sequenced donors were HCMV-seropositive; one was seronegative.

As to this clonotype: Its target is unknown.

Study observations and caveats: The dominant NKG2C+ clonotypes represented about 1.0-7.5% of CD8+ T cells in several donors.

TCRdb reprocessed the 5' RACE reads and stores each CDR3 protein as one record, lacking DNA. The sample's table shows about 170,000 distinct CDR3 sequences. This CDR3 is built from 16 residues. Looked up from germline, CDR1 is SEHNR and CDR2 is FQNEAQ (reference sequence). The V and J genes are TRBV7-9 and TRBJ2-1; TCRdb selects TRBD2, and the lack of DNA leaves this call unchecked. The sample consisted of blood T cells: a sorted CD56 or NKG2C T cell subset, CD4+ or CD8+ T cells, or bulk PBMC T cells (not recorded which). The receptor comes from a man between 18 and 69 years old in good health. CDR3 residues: CASSLGAGYSYNEQFF.